Listed below are T cell receptor beta chains from one sample, sequenced in a study of T cell repertoires in cytomegalovirus infection. These receptors lack a known antigen. TCRdb recomputed calls from the reads with MiXCR, one row per CDR3 protein. The data hold 650,000 to 900,000 distinct CDR3 sequences, with about 29% observed a single time. The material sequenced was cultured CD8+ T cells from PBMCs, taken from culture after CMV antigen stimulation. Receptor source: a human donor in good health (CMV status not recorded). Some clones in this sample may be carry-over from other donors' samples. Both conserved end residues are part of each CDR3. Each record gives: clone size, CDR3 length, D gene, J gene, V gene, CDR3 DNA, CDR3 protein. A D gene is named only where the DNA matches it firmly. Only part of the rows carry a size: once, few, many, or a class if the clone is expanded.

>few|15|TRBD1|TRBJ2-1|TRBV27
TGTGCCAGCAGTTCCTCGACAGGGATAAACAATGAGCAGTTCTTC
CASSSSTGINNEQFF
>many|14|NA|TRBJ1-5|TRBV6-1
TGTGCCAGCAGTGAAGGGGGTAGGTTGGTGACCCAGCATTTT
CASSEGGRLVTQHF
>NA|17|TRBD1|TRBJ1-2|TRBV7-9
TGTGCCAGCAGCCCGGAGGGGCGACAGGGGGGAACCTATGGCTACACCTTC
CASSPEGRQGGTYGYTF
>few|14|NA|TRBJ2-7|TRBV4-1
TGCGCCAGCAGCCAAATGACAGGTACCTACGAGCAGTACTTC
CASSQMTGTYEQYF
>few|16|NA|TRBJ1-4|TRBV20-1
TGCAGTGCTAGAGATATGAACCGAGCAACTAATGAAAAACTGTTTTTT
CSARDMNRATNEKLFF
>many|17|NA|TRBJ2-2|TRBV7-8
TGTGCCAGCAGCTTAGAGGGTAGAGGCCCGAACACCGGGGAGCTGTTTTTT
CASSLEGRGPNTGELFF
>many|13|NA|TRBJ2-5|TRBV7-8
TGTGCCAGCAGCCAAGTCGAAAAAGAGACCCAGTACTTC
CASSQVEKETQYF
>NA|15|NA|TRBJ1-1|TRBV7-9
TGTGCCAGCACCCCAAAGCGGGGAGTGAACACTGAAGCTTTCTTT
CASTPKRGVNTEAFF
>NA|17|NA|TRBJ1-1|TRBV19
TGTGCCAGTAGTCCCGACCCAGGGACGTGGATGAACACTGAAGCTTTCTTT
CASSPDPGTWMNTEAFF
>NA|12|NA|TRBJ1-2|TRBV7-6
TGTGCCAGCCGAGATACAGCCTATGGCTACACCTTC
CASRDTAYGYTF
>NA|21|TRBD1|TRBJ1-3|TRBV6-1
TGTGCCAGCAGTGAAGATACCGGGACAGGGGTCGATTACCTCTCTGGAAACACCATATATTTT
CASSEDTGTGVDYLSGNTIYF
>many|12|NA|TRBJ2-4|TRBV7-2
TGTGCCAGCAGCACACTAGAGGACAGAAAGTACTTC
CASSTLEDRKYF
>once|14|NA|TRBJ2-2|TRBV29-1
TGCAGCGTTTTGGAGGATTCGAACACCGGGGAGCTGTTTTTT
CSVLEDSNTGELFF
>NA|15|NA|TRBJ2-3|TRBV6-6
TGTGCCAGCAGATCCGATGACAGGTACACAGATACGCAGTATTTT
CASRSDDRYTDTQYF
>NA|13|NA|TRBJ1-2|TRBV20-1
TGCAGTACTGGACAGCCGATGAACTATGGCTACACCTTC
CSTGQPMNYGYTF
>NA|14|TRBD1|TRBJ1-3|TRBV7-2
TGTGCCAGCAGCTTCAACAGGGGTGGAAACACCATATATTTT
CASSFNRGGNTIYF
>many|17|TRBD2|TRBJ2-1|TRBV7-2
TGTGCCAGCAGCTTAGGTAGCGGGGGGTTGCCCTACAATGAGCAGTTCTTC
CASSLGSGGLPYNEQFF
>NA|16|NA|TRBJ2-3|TRBV3-1
TGTGCCAGCAGCCTCCACCCAGGGAGGTGGTCAGATACGCAGTATTTT
CASSLHPGRWSDTQYF
>NA|12|NA|TRBJ1-1|TRBV29-1
TGCAGCGTCGACATATCGGACACTGAAGCTTTCTTT
CSVDISDTEAFF
>NA|12|NA|TRBJ1-2|TRBV10-3
TGTGCCATCAGTCGGACGCCCGATGGCTACACCTTC
CAISRTPDGYTF
>NA|16|NA|TRBJ2-2|TRBV7-3
TGTGCCAGCAGCTTAGACCGGTCCCGGGGGCACGGGGAGCTGTTTTTT
CASSLDRSRGHGELFF
>few|14|NA|TRBJ1-1|TRBV7-2
TGTGCCAGCAGCGTCGTCGGTACTGCCATGGAAGCTTTCTTT
CASSVVGTAMEAFF
>few|16|TRBD1|TRBJ2-1|TRBV11-3
TGTGCCAGCAGCGCAAAACAGGGGCGCTCCTACAATGAGCAGTTCTTC
CASSAKQGRSYNEQFF
>NA|17|NA|TRBJ2-1|TRBV15
TGTGCCACCAGCAGAGATCTTGGAGCCCCCTCCTACAATGAGCAGTTCTTC
CATSRDLGAPSYNEQFF
>NA|16|TRBD1|TRBJ2-5|TRBV18
TGTGCCAGCTCACCACCGGGACAGGGTCCCCAAGAGACCCAGTACTTC
CASSPPGQGPQETQYF
>NA|16|TRBD1|TRBJ2-4|TRBV6-2/TRBV6-3
TGTGCCTCAGGGAGGGACAGGGACCTAGCCAAAAACATTCAGTACTTC
CASGRDRDLAKNIQYF
>many|14|NA|TRBJ1-5|TRBV7-8
TGTGCCAGCAGCTTTAGAGGGAGCAATCAGCCCCAGCATTTT
CASSFRGSNQPQHF
>many|15|TRBD1|TRBJ2-3|TRBV7-3
TGTGCCAGCAGCATAGGGACAGGGAGCACAGATACGCAGTATTTT
CASSIGTGSTDTQYF
>many|14|TRBD1|TRBJ1-2|TRBV7-2
TGTGCCAGCGGATGGACAGGGGACCTCTATGGCTACACCTTC
CASGWTGDLYGYTF
>NA|12|NA|TRBJ2-7|TRBV7-9
TGTGCCAGCAGCACGACAGTCTACGAGCAGTACTTC
CASSTTVYEQYF
>NA|15|TRBD1|TRBJ1-1|TRBV7-8
TGTGCCAGCAGTTATTTACAGGGGCGGAACACTGAAGCTTTCTTT
CASSYLQGRNTEAFF
>NA|18|TRBD1|TRBJ1-3|TRBV18
TGTGCCAGCTCCTCCGTGACGTGGGGACAGAGCTCTGGAAACACCATATATTTT
CASSSVTWGQSSGNTIYF
>many|14|NA|TRBJ2-5|TRBV7-9
TGTGCCAGCAGCCCACGGGACAATCAAGAGACCCAGTACTTC
CASSPRDNQETQYF
>NA|14|NA|TRBJ1-2|TRBV4-1
TGCGCCAGCAGCCCCGTGGGGGGGACCTATGGCTACACCTTC
CASSPVGGTYGYTF
>NA|16|TRBD2|TRBJ2-3|TRBV4-2
TGTGCCAGCAGCCAAGAACGGGGGGGCCTGAAAGATACGCAGTATTTT
CASSQERGGLKDTQYF
>few|14|NA|TRBJ2-2|TRBV2
TGTGCCAGCAAAGCAGGGGCGGACACCGGGGAGCTGTTTTTT
CASKAGADTGELFF
>NA|16|NA|TRBJ2-5|TRBV13
TGTGCCAGCAGCTCAGGAGGCCAGGGACGATGGGAGACCCAGTACTTC
CASSSGGQGRWETQYF
>NA|14|NA|TRBJ2-7|TRBV12-5
TGTGCTAGTGGCCCTCCGGGAACCTCCTACGAGCAGTACTTC
CASGPPGTSYEQYF
>NA|12|NA|TRBJ2-1|TRBV7-9
TGTGCCAGCAGGGCCGTAGGCAATGAGCAGTTCTTC
CASRAVGNEQFF
>NA|9|NA|TRBJ2-1|TRBV29-1
TGCAGTGACACCACTGAGCAGTTCTTC
CSDTTEQFF
>many|12|NA|TRBJ2-1|TRBV2
TGTGCCAGCAAGGGCTCCTACAATGAGCAGTTCTTC
CASKGSYNEQFF
>NA|14|NA|TRBJ1-1|TRBV6-5
TGTGCCAGCAGTTACGGCCGATTTAACACTGAAGCTTTCTTT
CASSYGRFNTEAFF
>few|11|NA|TRBJ2-1|TRBV2
TGTGCCAGCTTCGGGGGAGATGAGCAGTTCTTC
CASFGGDEQFF
>NA|16|NA|TRBJ2-1|TRBV14
TGTGCCAGCAGCCAAGAGTGGGGGGCCTTAAACAATGAGCAGTTCTTC
CASSQEWGALNNEQFF
>NA|14|NA|TRBJ1-5|TRBV5-4
TGTGCCAGCAGCGTCGGTGGGTCAGGTCAGCCCCAGCATTTT
CASSVGGSGQPQHF
>few|12|TRBD2|TRBJ2-5|TRBV20-1
TGCAGTGCTGCGGGGGGAGCGGAGACCCAGTACTTC
CSAAGGAETQYF
>NA|11|NA|TRBJ2-1|TRBV7-6
TGTGCCAGCAGTCCCCGGGACAAGCAGTTCTTC
CASSPRDKQFF
>NA|13|NA|TRBJ2-3|TRBV27
TGTGCCAGCAGTTTCCGGGGCATAGATACGCAGTATTTT
CASSFRGIDTQYF
>NA|14|NA|TRBJ1-5|TRBV28
TGTGCCACCCCGGGGAGGTCAGGGGATCAGCCCCAGCATTTT
CATPGRSGDQPQHF
>few|11|NA|TRBJ2-2|TRBV7-6
TGTGCCAGCAGCCCCTCGCGGGAGCTGTTTTTT
CASSPSRELFF
>NA|14|NA|TRBJ2-2|TRBV6-5
TGTGCCAGCAGTTACGGGGAGGTTACCGGGGAGCTGTTTTTT
CASSYGEVTGELFF